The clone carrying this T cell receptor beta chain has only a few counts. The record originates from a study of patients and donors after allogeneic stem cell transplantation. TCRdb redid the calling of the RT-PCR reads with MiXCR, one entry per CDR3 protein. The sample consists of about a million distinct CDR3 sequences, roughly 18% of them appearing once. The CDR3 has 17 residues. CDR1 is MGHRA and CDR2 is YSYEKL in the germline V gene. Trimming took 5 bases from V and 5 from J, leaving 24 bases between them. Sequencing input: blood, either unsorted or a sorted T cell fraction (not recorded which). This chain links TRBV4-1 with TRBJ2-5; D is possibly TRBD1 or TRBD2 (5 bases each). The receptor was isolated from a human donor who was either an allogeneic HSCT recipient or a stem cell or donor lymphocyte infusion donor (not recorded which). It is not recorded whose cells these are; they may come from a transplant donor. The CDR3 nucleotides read TGCGCCAGCAGCAAACCGGGTTTGGGGGTCCGAAGGGAGACCCAGTACTTC. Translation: CASSKPGLGVRRETQYF.